This T cell receptor beta chain comes out of a study of T cell responses to AZD1222 COVID-19 vaccine. Study findings and constraints: In a largely white British group with more females than males, clonal diversity was possibly underestimated.

Pooled in the analysis were second doses at about 4 or about 12 weeks. This CDR3 is 15 amino acids long. Germline V lookup: CDR1 LGHNT, CDR2 FRNRAP. V dropped 3 bases and J dropped 5; count of bases not matched to a gene: 5. The repertoire was sequenced with immunoSEQ multiplex PCR; TCRdb's copy has only in-frame clones and lacks some. The data contain some 150,000 clones, around 90% of them seen just once; the ten biggest clones take up less than 3.5%. As regards this clone: Its target is unknown.

This sequence originates from an adult who received the AZD1222 COVID-19 vaccine. The specimen was peripheral blood, collected 28 days after the second AZD1222 dose. V is TRBV12-5 and J is TRBJ2-2, with 8 bases that match TRBD1. CDR3 residues: CASGFGQGRTGELFF. For the CDR3, the DNA is TGTGCTAGTGGTTTCGGACAGGGTCGGACCGGGGAGCTGTTTTTT.